This T cell receptor (beta chain) derives from a study of cytomegalovirus exposure and HLA in healthy donors. Primers included in the PCR were 60 Vbeta and 13 Jbeta primers. Assay used: immunoSEQ multiplex PCR; TCRdb lists only in-frame clones, some missing. The sample includes 150,000 to 200,000 clones, around 72% of them seen just once. There were likely unrecorded immune exposures, though donors were nominally healthy when sampled. V lost 1 base, J lost 5 bases, and 7 bases stayed unmatched. The CDR3 loop spans 15 amino acids. The germline V gene has CDR1 SGHVS and CDR2 FQNEAQ. Findings and caveats of the study: The study put 160 or so TCR beta chains on its list as cytomegalovirus-associated. The authors later linked a missense DCLRE1C variant to TCR beta V- and J-gene trimming.

In this sample, this clone turned up once. Its antigen is as yet unknown. The sample taken for sequencing was PBMCs. The V call is TRBV7-8, the J call TRBJ1-1, with 7 nucleotides matching TRBD1. The TCR was taken from a man in his forties in good health and CMV-seropositive. CDR3 region: CASSLDVQGFTEAFF. In nucleotides, the CDR3 is TGTGCCAGCAGCTTAGACGTACAGGGGTTTACTGAAGCTTTCTTT. Filled out from reference TRBV7-8 and TRBJ1-1, the complete variable domain reads GAGVSQSPRYKVAKRGQDVALRCDPISGHVSLFWYQQALGQGPEFLTYFQNEAQLDKSGLPSDRFFAERPEGSVSTLKIQRTQQEDSAVYLCASSLDVQGFTEAFFGQGTRLTVV.